These T cell receptor beta chains were read from a single sample in a study of blood T cell repertoires in COVID-19. The table came from immunoSEQ multiplex PCR; TCRdb's copy has only in-frame clones and leaves some out. The table shows 220,000 or so clones, with roughly 84% occurring only once. Sequencing was done on a sample of peripheral blood. Receptor source: a man aged 25 to 40 with active or convalescent COVID-19. Both conserved end residues are part of each CDR3. The order of the fields is clone size, V gene, J gene, D gene, CDR3 protein, CDR3 DNA. The D gene is left open where the match is weak. Size values are once, few and many counts, or a class for expanded clones, and some rows have none.

size: NA
V: TRBV6-2/TRBV6-3
J: TRBJ2-7
D: NA
CDR3: CASSEMLYEQYF
DNA: TGTGCCAGCAGTGAGATGCTCTACGAGCAGTACTTC

size: NA
V: TRBV2
J: TRBJ2-4
D: NA
CDR3: CASSEREIKNIQYF
DNA: TGTGCCAGCAGTGAACGGGAGATTAAAAACATTCAGTACTTC

size: NA
V: TRBV7-9
J: TRBJ2-4
D: TRBD1
CDR3: CASSFRTGTRGNIQYF
DNA: TGTGCCAGCAGCTTCCGGACAGGGACCCGTGGGAACATTCAGTACTTC

size: NA
V: TRBV4-2
J: TRBJ1-5
D: NA
CDR3: CASSQTGTPDQPQHF
DNA: TGTGCCAGCAGCCAGACCGGGACACCAGATCAGCCCCAGCATTTT

size: NA
V: TRBV29-1
J: TRBJ2-7
D: TRBD1
CDR3: CSGQGSYEQYF
DNA: TGCAGCGGACAGGGCTCCTACGAGCAGTACTTC

size: NA
V: TRBV6-5
J: TRBJ1-1
D: NA
CDR3: CACAPGHLNTEAFF
DNA: TGTGCCTGTGCGCCGGGACACCTGAACACTGAAGCTTTCTTT

size: NA
V: TRBV5-6
J: TRBJ1-6
D: NA
CDR3: CASSFQGWGSPLHF
DNA: TGTGCCAGCAGCTTCCAGGGCTGGGGATCACCCCTCCACTTT

size: NA
V: TRBV7-9
J: TRBJ2-6
D: NA
CDR3: CASSPLGAIGANVLTF
DNA: TGTGCCAGCAGCCCCCTAGGGGCAATCGGGGCCAACGTCCTGACTTTC

size: NA
V: TRBV30
J: TRBJ2-1
D: NA
CDR3: CAWGPRGGVYNEQFF
DNA: TGTGCCTGGGGCCCTAGGGGCGGGGTCTACAATGAGCAGTTCTTC

size: NA
V: TRBV27
J: TRBJ1-5
D: TRBD1
CDR3: CASREGGGSGKPQHF
DNA: TGTGCCAGCAGAGAAGGAGGGGGCTCAGGTAAGCCCCAGCATTTT

size: NA
V: TRBV28
J: TRBJ2-4
D: TRBD1
CDR3: CASSSTGVAKNIQYF
DNA: TGTGCCAGCAGTTCGACAGGGGTGGCCAAAAACATTCAGTACTTC

size: NA
V: TRBV24-1
J: TRBJ2-7
D: TRBD2
CDR3: CATSREGRYEQYF
DNA: TGTGCCACCAGTCGGGAGGGCCGGTACGAGCAGTACTTC

size: NA
V: TRBV21-1
J: TRBJ1-5
D: NA
CDR3: CASSKRWRGDGKWPQHF
DNA: TGTGCCAGCAGCAAAAGGTGGCGGGGGGACGGGAAATGGCCCCAGCATTTT

size: once
V: TRBV5-6
J: TRBJ2-5
D: NA
CDR3: CASSLGTESKKTQYF
DNA: TGTGCCAGCAGCTTGGGTACAGAATCTAAGAAGACCCAGTACTTC

size: NA
V: TRBV5-1
J: TRBJ1-1
D: NA
CDR3: CASSLGHLNTEAFF
DNA: TGCGCCAGCAGCTTGGGTCATTTGAACACTGAAGCTTTCTTT

size: once
V: TRBV20-1
J: TRBJ2-1
D: NA
CDR3: CSASPYNEQFF
DNA: TGCAGTGCTAGCCCATACAATGAGCAGTTCTTC

size: once
V: TRBV5-1
J: TRBJ2-5
D: NA
CDR3: CASSLVGGDGETQYF
DNA: TGCGCCAGCAGCTTGGTCGGGGGAGACGGCGAGACCCAGTACTTC

size: NA
V: TRBV7-3
J: TRBJ2-6
D: NA
CDR3: CASGLSSGANVLTF
DNA: TGTGCCAGCGGGCTCAGTTCTGGGGCCAACGTCCTGACTTTC

size: NA
V: TRBV7-6
J: TRBJ2-1
D: NA
CDR3: CASSRLGSEQFF
DNA: TGTGCCAGCAGCAGACTAGGGAGTGAGCAGTTCTTC

size: NA
V: TRBV5-5
J: TRBJ1-3
D: TRBD1
CDR3: CASSKDRSYSGNTIYF
DNA: TGTGCCAGCAGCAAGGACAGGTCCTACTCTGGAAACACCATATATTTT

size: NA
V: TRBV19
J: TRBJ2-7
D: NA
CDR3: CASSLGHLYEQYF
DNA: TGTGCCAGTAGCTTGGGACATCTCTACGAGCAGTACTTC

size: NA
V: TRBV5-5
J: TRBJ2-1
D: TRBD1
CDR3: CASRYDRGSYNEQFF
DNA: TGTGCCAGCAGATACGACAGGGGCTCCTACAATGAGCAGTTCTTC

size: NA
V: TRBV15
J: TRBJ1-4
D: TRBD1
CDR3: CASPLGQRYEKLFF
DNA: TGTGCCTCACCGCTGGGACAGAGGTATGAAAAACTGTTTTTT

size: NA
V: TRBV2
J: TRBJ1-1
D: NA
CDR3: CASSDVEAEAFF
DNA: TGTGCCAGCAGTGATGTGGAGGCTGAAGCTTTCTTT

size: NA
V: TRBV12-5
J: TRBJ2-7
D: TRBD1
CDR3: CASGQDRGAISYEQYF
DNA: TGTGCTAGTGGTCAGGACAGGGGAGCGATATCCTACGAGCAGTACTTC

size: NA
V: TRBV11-2
J: TRBJ2-7
D: NA
CDR3: CASSLEPGDSPYEQYF
DNA: TGTGCCAGCAGCTTAGAGCCCGGGGATTCCCCCTACGAGCAGTACTTC

size: NA
V: TRBV9
J: TRBJ2-2
D: TRBD1
CDR3: CASSVEGTGGTGELFF
DNA: TGTGCCAGCAGCGTAGAGGGGACAGGGGGCACCGGGGAGCTGTTTTTT

size: NA
V: TRBV30
J: TRBJ1-1
D: NA
CDR3: CAWSTQANTEAFF
DNA: TGTGCCTGGAGTACCCAGGCGAACACTGAAGCTTTCTTT

size: few
V: TRBV7-2
J: TRBJ2-1
D: NA
CDR3: CASSSTSDSYNEQFF
DNA: TGTGCCAGCAGCTCCACTTCCGACTCCTACAATGAGCAGTTCTTC

size: few
V: TRBV5-4
J: TRBJ2-7
D: TRBD1
CDR3: CASRQDGTAYYEQYF
DNA: TGTGCCAGCAGACAAGACGGGACAGCGTACTACGAGCAGTACTTC

size: few
V: TRBV11-2
J: TRBJ1-5
D: NA
CDR3: CASSLAERQPQHF
DNA: TGTGCCAGCAGCCTTGCTGAGCGTCAGCCCCAGCATTTT

size: NA
V: TRBV5-6
J: TRBJ1-3
D: NA
CDR3: CASSSHRDKEYF
DNA: TGTGCCAGCAGCTCCCACCGGGACAAGGAATACTTT

size: NA
V: TRBV5-1
J: TRBJ2-7
D: TRBD2
CDR3: CASSLRAGGPEQYF
DNA: TGCGCCAGCAGCTTACGCGCGGGAGGGCCGGAGCAGTACTTC

size: NA
V: TRBV5-4
J: TRBJ2-2
D: NA
CDR3: CASSFGTANTGELFF
DNA: TGTGCCAGCAGCTTCGGGACTGCGAACACCGGGGAGCTGTTTTTT

size: NA
V: TRBV4-1
J: TRBJ1-4
D: NA
CDR3: CASSPDLEQKLFF
DNA: TGCGCCAGCAGCCCAGATCTAGAGCAAAAACTGTTTTTT

size: NA
V: TRBV27
J: TRBJ2-7
D: TRBD1
CDR3: CASSSRTGGKYEQYF
DNA: TGTGCCAGCAGTTCCCGGACAGGGGGGAAATACGAGCAGTACTTC

size: NA
V: TRBV9
J: TRBJ1-1
D: TRBD1
CDR3: CASSVADRYTEAFF
DNA: TGTGCCAGCAGCGTAGCGGACAGGTACACTGAAGCTTTCTTT

size: NA
V: TRBV6-2/TRBV6-3
J: TRBJ2-1
D: NA
CDR3: CASSSKGGNEQFF
DNA: TGTGCCAGCAGTTCAAAAGGAGGGAATGAGCAGTTCTTC

size: NA
V: TRBV30
J: TRBJ2-5
D: TRBD2
CDR3: CAWSHGGAGETQYF
DNA: TGTGCCTGGAGCCACGGGGGGGCCGGAGAGACCCAGTACTTC

size: NA
V: TRBV5-6
J: TRBJ2-7
D: TRBD1
CDR3: CASQGVTGVGVLNF
DNA: TGTGCCAGCCAGGGGGTGACAGGGGTGGGCGTTCTTAACTTC

size: few
V: TRBV9
J: TRBJ1-3
D: NA
CDR3: CASSVGGGITGGNTIYF
DNA: TGTGCCAGCAGCGTAGGGGGAGGGATAACAGGCGGAAACACCATATATTTT

size: once
V: TRBV30
J: TRBJ2-7
D: TRBD2
CDR3: CAWRTSGIYEQYF
DNA: TGTGCCTGGAGGACTAGCGGGATCTACGAGCAGTACTTC

size: NA
V: TRBV4-1
J: TRBJ1-1
D: NA
CDR3: CASSQVENTEAFF
DNA: TGCGCCAGCAGCCAAGTAGAAAACACTGAAGCTTTCTTT

size: NA
V: TRBV5-1
J: TRBJ2-7
D: TRBD1
CDR3: CASSSRQGSLGEQYF
DNA: TGCGCCAGCAGCTCTAGACAGGGCTCGTTAGGCGAGCAGTACTTC

size: NA
V: TRBV3-1/TRBV3-2
J: TRBJ2-3
D: TRBD2
CDR3: CASSHWASGDTDTQYF
DNA: TGTGCCAGCAGCCACTGGGCTAGCGGGGACACAGATACGCAGTATTTT

size: NA
V: TRBV5-1
J: TRBJ1-2
D: TRBD1
CDR3: CASSRTGGYGYTF
DNA: TGCGCCAGCAGCCGGACAGGGGGCTATGGCTACACCTTC

size: NA
V: TRBV2
J: TRBJ1-4
D: TRBD1
CDR3: CASDRGKEKLFF
DNA: TGTGCCAGCGACAGGGGAAAGGAAAAACTGTTTTTT

size: NA
V: TRBV7-8
J: TRBJ1-6
D: NA
CDR3: CASSNRRTVNSPLHF
DNA: TGTGCCAGCAGCAACCGACGGACAGTTAATTCACCCCTCCACTTT

size: NA
V: TRBV28
J: TRBJ2-2
D: NA
CDR3: CASSLVADTGELFF
DNA: TGTGCCAGCAGTTTGGTGGCGGACACCGGGGAGCTGTTTTTT

size: once
V: TRBV4-3
J: TRBJ2-7
D: TRBD2
CDR3: CASSHRIAGGRVEQYF
DNA: TGCGCCAGCAGCCATCGAATAGCGGGAGGGCGGGTCGAGCAGTACTTC

size: NA
V: TRBV11-2
J: TRBJ2-5
D: TRBD1
CDR3: CASRGQGEETQYF
DNA: TGTGCCAGCCGGGGACAGGGTGAGGAGACCCAGTACTTC

size: few
V: TRBV11-2
J: TRBJ2-7
D: TRBD1
CDR3: CASSLGRTGLSYEQYF
DNA: TGTGCCAGCAGCTTAGGGAGGACAGGACTCTCCTACGAGCAGTACTTC

size: NA
V: TRBV7-3
J: TRBJ2-1
D: NA
CDR3: CASSLIPGFEQFF
DNA: TGTGCCAGCAGCTTAATCCCGGGGTTTGAGCAGTTCTTC

size: NA
V: TRBV5-4
J: TRBJ2-1
D: NA
CDR3: CASSIDRQKQFF
DNA: TGTGCCAGCAGCATCGACAGGCAAAAGCAGTTCTTC

size: NA
V: TRBV5-5
J: TRBJ2-7
D: TRBD1
CDR3: CASSLNRDRGLGQYF
DNA: TGTGCCAGCAGCCTTAACCGGGACAGGGGGCTGGGGCAGTACTTC